Listed below are T cell receptor beta chains from one sample, sequenced in a study of blood T cells in healthy people across ages. MiXCR was run by TCRdb on the 5' RACE reads, yielding one entry per CDR3 protein. The sample shows approximately 780,000 distinct CDR3 sequences, around 24% of them seen only once. This same sample was also part of a study on T cells of mothers and their children.

Sequencing used blood. These receptors were taken from a boy aged 5 to 17 in good health. CDR3s include the opening cysteine and the closing phenylalanine or tryptophan. The D gene is left open where the match is weak. A clone size is listed for some rows: how often the clone was seen (once, few, many), or a class if it is expanded.

J	V	D	size	DNA	CDR3
TRBJ2-5	TRBV7-6	.	few	TGTGCCAGCAGCTTTGCGGGGGAGACCCAGTACTTC	CASSFAGETQYF
TRBJ1-1	TRBV5-4	.	few	TGTGCCAGCAGCCGTGATGCAGGGCGCATGAACACTGAAGCTTTCTTT	CASSRDAGRMNTEAFF
TRBJ1-3	TRBV12-3/TRBV12-4	.	.	TGTGCCAGCAGCCCGGGGGGGGGTACCTCTGGAAACACCATATATTTT	CASSPGGGTSGNTIYF
TRBJ2-5	TRBV7-9	TRBD1	.	TGTGCCAGCAGCTACCGGTGGACAGGGGGCCAGGAAGAGACCCAGTACTTC	CASSYRWTGGQEETQYF
TRBJ2-7	TRBV19	TRBD2	.	TGTGCCAGTAGTATAGGACTAGCGATCACCTACGAGCAGTACTTC	CASSIGLAITYEQYF
TRBJ1-2	TRBV5-1	.	.	TGCGCCAGCAGCGTGGGACATGCTGGCTACACCTTC	CASSVGHAGYTF
TRBJ2-3	TRBV11-3	.	many	TGTGCCAGCAGTCTGGGGCCGAGCACAGACACGCAGTATTTT	CASSLGPSTDTQYF
TRBJ2-3	TRBV7-7	.	once	TGTGCTAGCAGCCCTACCCTAGGTGGCACAGATACGCAGTATTTT	CASSPTLGGTDTQYF
TRBJ2-5	TRBV2	TRBD2	.	TGTGCCAGCAGCGGACTAGCCTTGGGAGAGACCCAGTACTTC	CASSGLALGETQYF
TRBJ2-3	TRBV5-1	.	.	TGCGCCAGCAGCTTATCACAGGGCCAGCAGGATACGCAGTATTTT	CASSLSQGQQDTQYF
TRBJ2-2	TRBV12-3/TRBV12-4	TRBD1	.	TGTGCCAGCAGCCCGGACAGGGTCGGGGAGCTGTTTTTT	CASSPDRVGELFF
TRBJ1-4	TRBV5-1	.	few	TGCGCCAGCAGCTTGGACCCAGGCGGAACTAATGAAAAACTGTTTTTT	CASSLDPGGTNEKLFF
TRBJ2-1	TRBV12-5	TRBD2	few	TGTGCTAGTGGTTTGATTAGCGGGAGTTTCGATGAGCAGTTCTTC	CASGLISGSFDEQFF
TRBJ2-7	TRBV7-3	TRBD2	few	TGTGCCAGCAGCCCTGACTTTAGCGGGGGGGTCGACGAGCAGTACTTC	CASSPDFSGGVDEQYF
TRBJ1-2	TRBV29-1	TRBD1	few	TGCAGCGCCGGGACAGCGAGCTATGGCTACACCTTC	CSAGTASYGYTF
TRBJ1-6	TRBV6-1	.	.	TGTGCCAGCAGTGCCCCACAGGGTTCCTCTTCACCCCTCCACTTT	CASSAPQGSSSPLHF
TRBJ2-4	TRBV5-1	TRBD1	.	TGCGCCAGCAGCTTGGAGGGGACAGGGAACCCCATTCAGTACTTC	CASSLEGTGNPIQYF
TRBJ1-2	TRBV5-6	.	.	TGTGCCAGCAGAACTACGGGGGCAGGCCACTATGGCTACACCTTC	CASRTTGAGHYGYTF
TRBJ2-7	TRBV29-1	.	few	TGCAGCGTTGGTGAGGAGGGGGCCTACGAGCAGTACTTC	CSVGEEGAYEQYF
TRBJ1-4	TRBV6-6	.	.	TGTGCCAGCAGCCCCTGGGGGGGGAGAGAAAAACTGTTTTTT	CASSPWGGREKLFF
TRBJ2-7	TRBV4-2	.	few	TGTGCCAGCAGCCAAGATAGATCCCGGGGGTGGGACGAGCAGTACTTC	CASSQDRSRGWDEQYF
TRBJ1-2	TRBV29-1	TRBD1	.	TGCAGCGTTGATGCAGGGGGCGGCGGCTACACCTTC	CSVDAGGGGYTF
TRBJ2-7	TRBV10-3	TRBD2	.	TGTGCCATCCGACTAGCCGGGACCTCCGAAGACGAGCAGTACTTC	CAIRLAGTSEDEQYF
TRBJ2-5	TRBV20-1	TRBD2	few	TGCAGTGCTAGTTTTAGCGGGGTCCCCGAGACCCAGTACTTC	CSASFSGVPETQYF
TRBJ1-4	TRBV6-2/TRBV6-3	.	few	TGTGCCAGCAGACTCTCCACCGGGAAAGGAGAAGAAAAACTGTTTTTT	CASRLSTGKGEEKLFF
TRBJ2-1	TRBV2	TRBD2	once	TGTGCCAGCAGCGAGCGGGGGTGGGAGCAGTTCTTC	CASSERGWEQFF
TRBJ1-5	TRBV28	TRBD1	few	TGTGCCAGCAGTCCACAGGGGTATGATCAGCCCCAGCATTTT	CASSPQGYDQPQHF
TRBJ2-6	TRBV6-4	TRBD1	.	TGTGCCAGCAGTGACTCGGGGGACAGCATTTCTGGGGCCAACGTCCTGACTTTC	CASSDSGDSISGANVLTF
TRBJ1-4	TRBV4-1	.	.	TGCGCCAGCAGCCAACCAGGGAAGGCTAATGAAAAACTGTTTTTT	CASSQPGKANEKLFF
TRBJ1-5	TRBV12-3/TRBV12-4	.	.	TGTGCCAGCAGTTCCTCGACCGATCTCAATCAGCCCCAGCATTTT	CASSSSTDLNQPQHF
TRBJ2-1	TRBV2	TRBD2	.	TGTGCCAGCAAGAGGGACACAGCGGGGGCGAATGAGCAGTTCTTC	CASKRDTAGANEQFF
TRBJ1-4	TRBV20-1	.	.	TGCAGTGCTAGAGATCTTCTAGGAATGAATGAAAAACTGTTTTTT	CSARDLLGMNEKLFF
TRBJ2-5	TRBV5-1	TRBD2	.	TGCGCCAGCAGCTTCGGGGGGAAGACCCAGTACTTC	CASSFGGKTQYF
TRBJ2-4	TRBV20-1	.	.	TGCAGTGCTAGTCGTTATGGAGCCAAAAACATTCAGTACTTC	CSASRYGAKNIQYF
TRBJ2-3	TRBV21-1	.	.	TGTGCCAGCAGCGGACGGGTCTTCACAGATACGCAGTATTTT	CASSGRVFTDTQYF
TRBJ2-7	TRBV11-2	TRBD2	few	TGTGCCAGCAGCTTACAGAAGGCAGCGAACCGACTAGCGGGGTGGAGCTCCTACGAGCAGTACTTC	CASSLQKAANRLAGWSSYEQYF
TRBJ2-3	TRBV7-7	.	.	TGTGCTAGCAGCCGTAGCAACGGAGACACAGATACGCAGTATTTT	CASSRSNGDTDTQYF
TRBJ2-1	TRBV6-2/TRBV6-3	.	.	TGTGCCAGCAGTCCCTCTAGAAGCTCCTACAATGAGCAGTTCTTC	CASSPSRSSYNEQFF
TRBJ2-2	TRBV6-5	.	.	TGTGCCAGCACTTCTGGGGTAAACACCGGGGAGCTGTTTTTT	CASTSGVNTGELFF
TRBJ2-5	TRBV20-1	TRBD1	.	TGCAGTGCTAGGCAAGACAGGGGGCGAGAGACCCAGTACTTC	CSARQDRGRETQYF
TRBJ2-3	TRBV10-3	.	.	TGTGCCATCAGTGGACAGACCGGGGGCACAGATACGCAGTATTTT	CAISGQTGGTDTQYF
TRBJ2-5	TRBV3-1	.	.	TGTGCCAGCAGCCAAGATTCCGGGACCCGGAGTGAGACCCAGTACTTC	CASSQDSGTRSETQYF
TRBJ1-4	TRBV6-5	.	.	TGTGCCAGCAGTTACTCGCCCGAGTCAGAGTCTAATGAAAAACTGTTTTTT	CASSYSPESESNEKLFF
TRBJ2-2	TRBV3-1	.	few	TGTGCCAGCAGCCAAGGACAGCGGCCGACCGGGGAGCTGTTTTTT	CASSQGQRPTGELFF
TRBJ2-7	TRBV27	TRBD2	few	TGTGCCAGCAGTATTACTAGCGGGGCCTACGAGCAGTACTTC	CASSITSGAYEQYF
TRBJ2-1	TRBV15	.	few	TGTGCCACCAGCAGGCAAGACAATGAGCAGTTCTTC	CATSRQDNEQFF
TRBJ2-1	TRBV3-1	.	.	TGTGCCAGCAGCCAAGAATGGGGTGTGGGGCGCCACAATGAGCAGTTCTTC	CASSQEWGVGRHNEQFF
TRBJ2-7	TRBV4-2	TRBD1	.	TGTGCCAGCAGCCGACTCCCGGGACAGGGAGTATACGAGCAGTACTTC	CASSRLPGQGVYEQYF
TRBJ2-7	TRBV30	TRBD1	.	TGTGCCTGGAGCGCAGGGGGCTACGAGCAGTACTTC	CAWSAGGYEQYF
TRBJ2-5	TRBV10-3	TRBD2	.	TGTGCCATCAGAGGGGGGCCTCAGAGCGGGGGGTACCGAGAGACCCAGTACTTC	CAIRGGPQSGGYRETQYF
TRBJ2-1	TRBV9	.	.	TGTGCCAGCAGCGTAGTAGCCGGGACCGCGAGCTCCTACAATGAGCAGTTCTTC	CASSVVAGTASSYNEQFF
TRBJ2-1	TRBV11-2	TRBD2	few	TGTGCCAGCAGCTTAGATCGGGGGGGCAATGAGCAGTTCTTC	CASSLDRGGNEQFF
TRBJ2-5	TRBV12-3/TRBV12-4	.	.	TGTGCCAGCAGTTCGCTATATGAGACCCAGTACTTC	CASSSLYETQYF
TRBJ2-2	TRBV9	TRBD2	.	TGTGCCAGCAGCCCTAGCGGCGGGGCGAACACCGGGGAGCTGTTTTTT	CASSPSGGANTGELFF
TRBJ1-6	TRBV19	.	.	TGTGCCAGCATCTCAAGCTCCTATAATTCACCCCTCCACTTT	CASISSSYNSPLHF